A single T cell receptor (beta chain) is shown here with its context. Germline CDR1 is MNHEY and CDR2 is SMNVEV (reference sequence). The CDR3 loop spans 17 amino acids. Unmatched junction bases numbered 9, after V lost 2 bases and J lost 1 base. A second PCR of 7 to 11 cycles used a sample-barcoded 5' primer and a J-beta primer mix. TCRdb itself ran the 5' RACE reads through MiXCR, one entry per CDR3 protein. Of roughly 1.7 million distinct CDR3 sequences in the sample, 30% to 40% were seen once. These data are taken from a study of blood T cells in healthy people across ages. V gene TRBV27 combines with J gene TRBJ2-7, with 9 bases fitting TRBD1. Material: blood. The sequence derives from a woman aged 25 to 39 in good health. CDR3 nucleotide sequence: TGTGCCAGCAGTTTAGGGGCTACGACAGGGGGGTCCTACGAGCAGTACTTC. It specifies CASSLGATTGGSYEQYF.